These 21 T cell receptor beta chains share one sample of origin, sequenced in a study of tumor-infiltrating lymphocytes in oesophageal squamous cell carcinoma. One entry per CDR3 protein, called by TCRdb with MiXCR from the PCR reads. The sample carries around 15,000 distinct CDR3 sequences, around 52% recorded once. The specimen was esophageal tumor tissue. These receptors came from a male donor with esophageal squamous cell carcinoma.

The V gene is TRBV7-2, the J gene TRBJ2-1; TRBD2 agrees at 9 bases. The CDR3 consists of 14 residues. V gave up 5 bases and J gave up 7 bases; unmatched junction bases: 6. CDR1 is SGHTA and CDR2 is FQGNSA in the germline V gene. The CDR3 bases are TGTGCCAGCAGCCCCGGACTAGCGCGGAATGAGCAGTTCTTC. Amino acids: CASSPGLARNEQFF.

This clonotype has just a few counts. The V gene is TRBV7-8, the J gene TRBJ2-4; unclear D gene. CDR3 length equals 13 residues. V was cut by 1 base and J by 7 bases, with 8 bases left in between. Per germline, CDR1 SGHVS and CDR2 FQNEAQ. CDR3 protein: CASSLGTRNIQYF. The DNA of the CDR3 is TGTGCCAGCAGCTTAGGAACGAGGAACATTCAGTACTTC.

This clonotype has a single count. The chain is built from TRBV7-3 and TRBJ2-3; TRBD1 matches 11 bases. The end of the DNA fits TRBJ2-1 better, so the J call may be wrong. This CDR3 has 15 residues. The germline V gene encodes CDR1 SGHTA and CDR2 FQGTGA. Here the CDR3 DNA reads TGTGCCAGCAGCCGGACAGGGGGCGCCTACAATGAGCAGTTCTTC. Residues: CASSRTGGAYNEQFF.

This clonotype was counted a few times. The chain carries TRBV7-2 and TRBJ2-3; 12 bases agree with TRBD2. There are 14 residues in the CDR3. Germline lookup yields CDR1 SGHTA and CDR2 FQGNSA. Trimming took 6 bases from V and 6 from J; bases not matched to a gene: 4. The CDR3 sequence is CASRGLAGGDTQYF. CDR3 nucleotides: TGTGCCAGCAGGGGACTAGCGGGTGGGGATACGCAGTATTTT.

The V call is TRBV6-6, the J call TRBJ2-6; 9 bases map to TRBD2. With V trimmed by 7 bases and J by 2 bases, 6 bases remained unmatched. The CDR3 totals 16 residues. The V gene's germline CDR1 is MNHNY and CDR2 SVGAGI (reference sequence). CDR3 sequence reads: CASKELAGAGANVLTF. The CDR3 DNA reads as TGTGCCAGCAAGGAGTTAGCGGGAGCTGGGGCCAACGTCCTGACTTTC.

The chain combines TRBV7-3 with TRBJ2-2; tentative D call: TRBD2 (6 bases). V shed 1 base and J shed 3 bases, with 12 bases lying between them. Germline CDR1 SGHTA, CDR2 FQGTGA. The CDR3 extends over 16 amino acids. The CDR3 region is CASSLSAAGHTGELFF. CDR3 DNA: TGTGCCAGCAGCTTAAGCGCGGCGGGGCACACCGGGGAGCTGTTTTTT.

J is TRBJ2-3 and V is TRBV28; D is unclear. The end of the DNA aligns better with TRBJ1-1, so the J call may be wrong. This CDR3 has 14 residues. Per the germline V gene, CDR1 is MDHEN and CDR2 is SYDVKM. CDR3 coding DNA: TGTGCCAGCAGTTCCCCCGCAGCAAACACTGAAGCTTTCTTT. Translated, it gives CASSSPAANTEAFF.

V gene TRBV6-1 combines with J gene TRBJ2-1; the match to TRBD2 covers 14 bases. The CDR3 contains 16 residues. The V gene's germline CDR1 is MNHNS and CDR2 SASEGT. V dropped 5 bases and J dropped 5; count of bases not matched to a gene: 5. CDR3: CASSWTSGRLNNEQFF. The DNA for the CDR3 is TGTGCCAGCAGTTGGACTAGCGGGAGGCTAAACAATGAGCAGTTCTTC.

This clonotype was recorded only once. DNA of the CDR3: TGTGCCAGCAGTGAGGGGCAGGTCTACAATGAGCAGTTCTTC. This codes for CASSEGQVYNEQFF. The chain joins TRBV6-1 to TRBJ2-4, with a weak D call TRBD1 (5 bases). The J call may be wrong; the DNA end is better matched by TRBJ2-1. The CDR3 is 14 amino acids. The V gene's germline CDR1 is MNHNS and CDR2 SASEGT.

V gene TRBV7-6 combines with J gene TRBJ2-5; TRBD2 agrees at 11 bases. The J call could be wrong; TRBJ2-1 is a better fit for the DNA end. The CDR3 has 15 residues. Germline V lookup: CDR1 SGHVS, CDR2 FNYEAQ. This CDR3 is CASSLASGRDDEQFF. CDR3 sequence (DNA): TGTGCCAGCAGCTTAGCTAGCGGGAGGGACGATGAGCAGTTCTTC.

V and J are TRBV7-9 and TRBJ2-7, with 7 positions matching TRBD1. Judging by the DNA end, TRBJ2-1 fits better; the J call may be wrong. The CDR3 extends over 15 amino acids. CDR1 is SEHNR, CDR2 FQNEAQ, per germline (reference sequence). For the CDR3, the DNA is TGTGCCAGCAGCTTAGAGGGACAGACAAACAATGAGCAGTTCTTC. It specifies CASSLEGQTNNEQFF.

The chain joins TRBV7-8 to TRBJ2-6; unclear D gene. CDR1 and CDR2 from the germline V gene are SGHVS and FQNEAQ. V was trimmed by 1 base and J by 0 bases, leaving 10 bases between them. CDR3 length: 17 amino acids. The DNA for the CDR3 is TGTGCCAGCAGCTTAGACAAGGGAAACTCTGGGGCCAACGTCCTGACTTTC. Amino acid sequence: CASSLDKGNSGANVLTF.

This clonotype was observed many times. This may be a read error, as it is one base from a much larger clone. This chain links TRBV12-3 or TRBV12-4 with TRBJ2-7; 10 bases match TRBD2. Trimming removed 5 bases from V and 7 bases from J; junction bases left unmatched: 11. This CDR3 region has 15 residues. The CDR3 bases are TGTGCCAGCAGTCTAAGGACTAGCGGAGACAATGAGCAGTACTTC. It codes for CASSLRTSGDNEQYF.

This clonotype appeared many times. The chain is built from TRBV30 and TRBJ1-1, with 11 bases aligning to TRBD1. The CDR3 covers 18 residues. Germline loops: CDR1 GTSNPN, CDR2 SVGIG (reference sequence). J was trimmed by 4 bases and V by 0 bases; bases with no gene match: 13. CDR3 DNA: TGTGCCTGGAGTGTACCTCTCGGACAGGGGGCGTGGGGCACTGAAGCTTTCTTT. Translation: CAWSVPLGQGAWGTEAFF. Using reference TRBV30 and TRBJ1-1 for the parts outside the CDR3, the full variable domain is SQTIHQWPATLVQPVGSPLSLECTVEGTSNPNLYWYRQAAGRGLQLLFYSVGIGQISSEVPQNLSASRPQDRQFILSSKKLLLSDSGFYLCAWSVPLGQGAWGTEAFFGQGTRLTVV.

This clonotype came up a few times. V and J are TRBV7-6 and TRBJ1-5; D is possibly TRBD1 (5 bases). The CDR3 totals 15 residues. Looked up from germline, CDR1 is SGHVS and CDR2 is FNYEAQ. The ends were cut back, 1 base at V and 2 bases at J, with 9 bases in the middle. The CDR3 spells CASSLGRGGNQPQHF. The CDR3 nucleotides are TGTGCCAGCAGCTTAGGAAGAGGGGGCAATCAGCCCCAGCATTTT.

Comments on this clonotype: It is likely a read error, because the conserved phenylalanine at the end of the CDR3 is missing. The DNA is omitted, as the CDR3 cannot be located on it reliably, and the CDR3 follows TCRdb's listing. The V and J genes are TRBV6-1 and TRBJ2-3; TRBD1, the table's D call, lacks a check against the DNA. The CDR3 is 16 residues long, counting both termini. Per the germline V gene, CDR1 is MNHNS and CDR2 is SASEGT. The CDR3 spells CASSEAGRGRAAFFGQ.

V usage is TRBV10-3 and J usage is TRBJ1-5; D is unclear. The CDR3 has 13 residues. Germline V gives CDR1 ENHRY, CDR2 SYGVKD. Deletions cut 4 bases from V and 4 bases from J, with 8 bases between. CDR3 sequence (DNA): TGTGCCATCAGTGTGGCAGCTAATCAGCCCCAGCATTTT. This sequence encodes CAISVAANQPQHF.

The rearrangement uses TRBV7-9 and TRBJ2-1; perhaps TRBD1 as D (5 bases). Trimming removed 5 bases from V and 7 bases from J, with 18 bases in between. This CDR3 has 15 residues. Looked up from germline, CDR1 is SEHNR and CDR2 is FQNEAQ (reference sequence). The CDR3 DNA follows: TGTGCCAGCAGCAAGACAGAAACTAATAGGAATGAGCAGTTCTTC. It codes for CASSKTETNRNEQFF. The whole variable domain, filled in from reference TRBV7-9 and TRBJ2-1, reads DTGVSQNPRHKITKRGQNVTFRCDPISEHNRLYWYRQTLGQGPEFLTYFQNEAQLEKSRLLSDRFSAERPKGSFSTLEIQRTEQGDSAMYLCASSKTETNRNEQFFGPGTRLTVL.

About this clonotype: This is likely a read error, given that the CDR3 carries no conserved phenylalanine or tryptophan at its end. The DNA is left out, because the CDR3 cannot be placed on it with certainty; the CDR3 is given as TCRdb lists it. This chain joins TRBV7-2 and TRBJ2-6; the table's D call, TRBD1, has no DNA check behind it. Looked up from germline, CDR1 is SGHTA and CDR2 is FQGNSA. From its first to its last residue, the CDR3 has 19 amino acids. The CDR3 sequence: CASSSPYRVLSGETQYFGA.

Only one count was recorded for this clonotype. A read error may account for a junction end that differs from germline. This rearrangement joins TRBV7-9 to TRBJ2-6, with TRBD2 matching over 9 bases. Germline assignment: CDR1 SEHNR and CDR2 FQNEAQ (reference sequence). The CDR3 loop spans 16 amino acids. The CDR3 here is CASSLAASGNTGELYF. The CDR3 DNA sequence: TGTGCCAGCAGCTTAGCGGCTAGCGGGAACACCGGGGAGCTGTACTTC.

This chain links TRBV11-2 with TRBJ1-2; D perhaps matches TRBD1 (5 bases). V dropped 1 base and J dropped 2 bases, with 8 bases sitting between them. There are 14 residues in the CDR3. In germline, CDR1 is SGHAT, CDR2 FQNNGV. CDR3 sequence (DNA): TGTGCCAGCAGCTTAGGCAGGACAAACTATGGCTACACCTTC. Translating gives CASSLGRTNYGYTF.